This record concerns one T cell receptor beta chain sequence. The sample comes from a study of T cells expressing NK-cell markers. CDR1 GTSNPN and CDR2 SVGIG come from the germline V gene (reference sequence). The CDR3 runs 15 residues. Using the 5' RACE reads, TCRdb records one entry per CDR3 protein without DNA. The clone table shows a few hundred thousand distinct CDR3 sequences, with the ten largest holding around 5.3%. This receptor was obtained from a man aged 18-75 years in good health. This chain joins TRBV30 and TRBJ1-4; TCRdb gives TRBD1 as the D gene, but with no DNA this cannot be confirmed. Material for sequencing was blood T cells: a sorted CD56 or NKG2C T cell subset, CD4+ or CD8+ T cells, or bulk PBMC T cells (not recorded which). The CDR3 reads CAWRDRGSTNEKLFF.